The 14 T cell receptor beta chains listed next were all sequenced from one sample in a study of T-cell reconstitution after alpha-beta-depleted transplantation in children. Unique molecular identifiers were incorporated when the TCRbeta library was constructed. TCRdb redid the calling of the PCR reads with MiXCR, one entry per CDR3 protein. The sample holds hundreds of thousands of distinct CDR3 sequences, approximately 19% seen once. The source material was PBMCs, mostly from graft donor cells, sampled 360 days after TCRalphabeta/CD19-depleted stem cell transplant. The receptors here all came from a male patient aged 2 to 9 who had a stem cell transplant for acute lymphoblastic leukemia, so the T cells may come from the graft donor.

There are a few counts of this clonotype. The CDR3 loop reads CASSRSGTSGGSEQFF. CDR3 nucleotide sequence: TGTGCCAGCAGCCGGTCCGGGACTAGCGGGGGGTCGGAGCAGTTCTTC. This chain joins TRBV12-3 or TRBV12-4 and TRBJ2-1, with TRBD2 matching 15 bases. This CDR3 is 16 amino acids long. V was clipped by 6 bases and J by 10 bases; unmatched bases: 10.

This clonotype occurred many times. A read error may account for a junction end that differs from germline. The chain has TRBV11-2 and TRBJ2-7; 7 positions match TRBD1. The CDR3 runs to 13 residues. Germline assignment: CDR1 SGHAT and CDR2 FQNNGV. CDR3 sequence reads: CASSLVRGYEQYF. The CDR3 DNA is TGTGCCAGCAGTTTAGTCAGGGGGTACGAGCAGTACTTC.

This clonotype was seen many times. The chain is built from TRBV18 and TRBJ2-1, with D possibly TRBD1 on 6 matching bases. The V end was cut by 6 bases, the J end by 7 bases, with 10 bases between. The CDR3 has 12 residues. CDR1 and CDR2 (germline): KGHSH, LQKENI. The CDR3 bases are TGTGCCAGCTCCCTACAGGGAAATGAGCAGTTCTTC. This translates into CASSLQGNEQFF.

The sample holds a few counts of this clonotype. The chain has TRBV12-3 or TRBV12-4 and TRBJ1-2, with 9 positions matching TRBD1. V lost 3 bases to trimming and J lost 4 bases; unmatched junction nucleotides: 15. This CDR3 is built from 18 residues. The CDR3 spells CASSFVLTGGVSRYGYTF. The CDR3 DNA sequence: TGTGCCAGCAGTTTTGTCTTAACAGGGGGCGTATCTCGCTATGGCTACACCTTC.

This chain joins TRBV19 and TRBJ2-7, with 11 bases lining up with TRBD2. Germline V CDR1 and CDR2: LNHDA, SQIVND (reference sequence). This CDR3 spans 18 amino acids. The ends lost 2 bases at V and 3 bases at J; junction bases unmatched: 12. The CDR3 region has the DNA TGTGCCAGTAGTATAACTCTCTCCCGACTAGCGGGGTTCTACGAGCAGTACTTC. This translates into CASSITLSRLAGFYEQYF.

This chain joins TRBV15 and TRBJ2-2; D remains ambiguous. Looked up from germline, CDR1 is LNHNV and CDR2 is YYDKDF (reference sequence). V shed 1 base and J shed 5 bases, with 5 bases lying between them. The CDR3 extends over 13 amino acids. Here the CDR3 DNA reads TGTGCCACCAGCAGAGTTCGTACCGGGGAGCTGTTTTTT. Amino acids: CATSRVRTGELFF.

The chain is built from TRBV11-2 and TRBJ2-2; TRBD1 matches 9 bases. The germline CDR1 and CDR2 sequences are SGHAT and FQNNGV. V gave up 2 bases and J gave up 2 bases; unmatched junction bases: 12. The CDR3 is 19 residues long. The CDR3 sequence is CASSLRQGGQWGNTGELFF. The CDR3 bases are TGTGCCAGCAGCTTAAGACAGGGGGGACAGTGGGGAAACACCGGGGAGCTGTTTTTT. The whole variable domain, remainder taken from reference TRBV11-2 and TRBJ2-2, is EAGVAQSPRYKIIEKRQSVAFWCNPISGHATLYWYQQILGQGPKLLIQFQNNGVVDDSQLPKDRFSAERLKGVDSTLKIQPAKLEDSAVYLCASSLRQGGQWGNTGELFFGEGSRLTVL.

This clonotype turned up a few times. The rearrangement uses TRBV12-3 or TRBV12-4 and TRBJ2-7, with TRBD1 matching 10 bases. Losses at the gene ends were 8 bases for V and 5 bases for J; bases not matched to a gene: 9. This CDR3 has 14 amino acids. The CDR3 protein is CASGTRQGAHEQYF. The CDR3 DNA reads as TGTGCCAGCGGAACCCGACAGGGGGCACACGAGCAGTACTTC.

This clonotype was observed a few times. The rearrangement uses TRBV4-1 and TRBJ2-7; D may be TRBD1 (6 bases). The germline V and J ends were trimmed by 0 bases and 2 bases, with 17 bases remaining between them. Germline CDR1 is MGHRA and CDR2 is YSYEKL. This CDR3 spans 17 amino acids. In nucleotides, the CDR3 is TGCGCCAGCAGCCAAGATCGAGGGGACACCATTACCTACGAGCAGTACTTC. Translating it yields CASSQDRGDTITYEQYF.

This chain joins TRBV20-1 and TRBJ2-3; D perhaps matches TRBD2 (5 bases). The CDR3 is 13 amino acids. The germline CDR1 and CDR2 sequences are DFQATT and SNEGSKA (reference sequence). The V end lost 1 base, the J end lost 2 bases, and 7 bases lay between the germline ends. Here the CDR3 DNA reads TGCAGTGCTAGAGCGGGATACACAGATACGCAGTATTTT. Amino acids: CSARAGYTDTQYF.

The CDR3 loop reads CASSFGHGDYTF. The CDR3 nucleotides read TGCGCCAGCAGCTTTGGCCATGGAGACTACACCTTC. V usage is TRBV5-1 and J usage is TRBJ1-2, with D unresolved. V lost 2 bases and J 10 bases, leaving 12 bases between the germline ends. The CDR3 length is 12 residues. Looked up from germline, CDR1 is SGHRS and CDR2 is YFSETQ. The whole variable domain, remainder taken from reference TRBV5-1 and TRBJ1-2, is KAGVTQTPRYLIKTRGQQVTLSCSPISGHRSVSWYQQTPGQGLQFLFEYFSETQRNKGNFPGRFSGRQFSNSRSEMNVSTLELGDSALYLCASSFGHGDYTFGSGTRLTVV.

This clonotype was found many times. The chain's CDR3 is CASSLVAGNNEQFF. CDR3 nucleotide sequence: TGCGCCAGCAGCTTGGTGGCAGGGAACAATGAGCAGTTCTTC. The genes are TRBV5-1 and TRBJ2-1; a possible D gene is TRBD1 (5 bases). The CDR3 is made up of 14 amino acids. V was pared by 0 bases and J by 5 bases, with 9 bases between. Germline-derived CDR1 and CDR2 are SGHRS and YFSETQ.

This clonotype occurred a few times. The CDR3 here is CASSRSGDNSPLHF. Written as DNA, the CDR3 is TGTGCCAGCAGTCGGTCCGGGGATAATTCACCCCTCCACTTT. The chain has TRBV27 and TRBJ1-6; D gene unclear. Deletions cut 5 bases from V and 5 bases from J, with 10 bases between. Germline V lookup: CDR1 MNHEY, CDR2 SMNVEV (reference sequence). CDR3 length: 14 residues.

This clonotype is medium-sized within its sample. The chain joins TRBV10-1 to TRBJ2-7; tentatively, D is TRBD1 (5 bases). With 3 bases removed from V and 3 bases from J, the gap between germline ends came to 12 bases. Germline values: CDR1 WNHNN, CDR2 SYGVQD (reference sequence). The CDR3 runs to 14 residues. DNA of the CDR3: TGCGCCAGCAGTGAAACGACAGAAGGCTACGAGCAGTACTTC. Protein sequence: CASSETTEGYEQYF.